A single sample gave rise to the 21 T cell receptor beta chains below, sequenced in a study of T cells in localized non-small cell lung cancer. Some clones are missing from TCRdb's copy, which holds only in-frame ones; the method was immunoSEQ multiplex PCR. The sample holds 30,000 to 35,000 clones, under 95% seen once. The input for sequencing was peripheral blood mononuclear cells, taken before any cancer treatment. The source of these receptors is a female donor older than 55 with stage II lung adenocarcinoma.

V and J are TRBV19 and TRBJ2-3; TRBD1 matches 10 bases. J gave up 5 bases and V 4 bases, and 3 bases lay outside the gene matches. Germline V gene sequence: CDR1 LNHDA, CDR2 SQIVND (reference sequence). CDR3 length: 14 amino acids. The CDR3 loop is CASSTGTGEDTQYF. The CDR3 DNA is TGTGCCAGTAGTACAGGGACAGGGGAAGATACGCAGTATTTT.

The rearrangement links TRBV5-4 to TRBJ1-4, with D possibly TRBD1 on 5 matching bases. The V and J ends lost 1 base and 5 bases respectively, with 9 bases between them. The CDR3 is 14 residues long. Germline lookup yields CDR1 SGHNT and CDR2 YYREEE (reference sequence). The DNA of the CDR3 is TGTGCCAGCAGCTTGAAAGCAGGGAATGAAAAACTGTTTTTT. Its translation is CASSLKAGNEKLFF.

The chain has TRBV5-4 and TRBJ2-1; no clear D gene. Between the trimmed V and J ends, which lost 0 bases and 7 bases, there was a span of 17 bases. The CDR3 is 16 amino acids. Germline CDR1 reads SGHNT; CDR2 reads YYREEE (reference sequence). CDR3 residues: CASSLGGLGIGNEQFF. In DNA, the CDR3 is TGTGCCAGCAGCTTGGGAGGTTTGGGCATCGGTAATGAGCAGTTCTTC.

This chain links TRBV9 with TRBJ2-7; possibly TRBD2 for D (5 bases). Deletions cut 0 bases from V and 7 bases from J, with 14 bases between. CDR1 is SGDLS and CDR2 is YYNGEE in the germline V gene. CDR3 size: 14 residues. In DNA form, the CDR3 reads TGTGCCAGCAGCGTAGGGGCTAGCTCTGGGGAGCAGTACTTC. Residues: CASSVGASSGEQYF.

The gene calls are TRBV7-6 and TRBJ1-5; unclear D gene. The CDR3 runs 13 residues. Between the trimmed V and J ends, which lost 6 bases and 3 bases, there was a span of 9 bases. Per the germline V gene, CDR1 is SGHVS and CDR2 is FNYEAQ. CDR3 loop: CASSRDSNQPQHF. CDR3 coding DNA: TGTGCCAGCAGTCGTGATTCCAATCAGCCCCAGCATTTT.

This clone occurred once. The rearrangement joins TRBV5-4 to TRBJ2-5; D is uncertain. This CDR3 has 14 residues. Looked up from germline, CDR1 is SGHNT and CDR2 is YYREEE (reference sequence). The V gene lost 0 bases and the J gene lost 3 bases, with 9 bases spanning the gap. The CDR3 reads CASSLGLQEETQYF. The CDR3 DNA is TGTGCCAGCAGCTTGGGACTCCAGGAAGAGACCCAGTACTTC.

This clone was recorded only once. This sequence joins TRBV27 and TRBJ2-2, with TRBD2 identical over 10 bases. The V segment lost 3 bases and the J segment 7 bases; nucleotides outside the gene matches: 8. Per germline, CDR1 MNHEY and CDR2 SMNVEV (reference sequence). CDR3 length: 16 amino acids. CDR3 coding DNA: TGTGCCAGCAGTTTCTCCAGCGGGAGGGCCAACGGGGAGCTGTTTTTT. Residues: CASSFSSGRANGELFF.

Points on this clone: An end of the junction differs from the germline gene, which may be a read error. This CDR3 is also generated by other DNA sequences in the sample. This chain uses TRBV4-2 with TRBJ1-6; D is unresolved. CDR3 length: 16 residues. CDR1 LGHNA and CDR2 YNFKEQ come from the germline V gene. The CDR3 region has the DNA TGTGCCAGCAGCCAAGAGACCTCCGGGAGTTATTCACCCCTCCATTTT. Its protein product is CASSQETSGSYSPLHF.

V usage is TRBV7-9 and J usage is TRBJ2-1; maybe TRBD1 (5 bases). Germline-derived CDR1 and CDR2 are SEHNR and FQNEAQ (reference sequence). V was shortened by 0 bases and J by 8 bases, with 8 bases between the two germline ends. This CDR3 spans 13 amino acids. The CDR3 sequence is CASSLAPGYEQFF. The CDR3 DNA reads as TGTGCCAGCAGCTTAGCCCCAGGGTATGAGCAGTTCTTC.

The chain has TRBV12-5 and TRBJ1-2; 8 bases are shared with TRBD1. This CDR3 comprises 13 residues. V shed 2 bases, J shed 7 bases, and the junction held 3 bases outside the gene matches. Germline CDR1 LGHNT, CDR2 FRNRAP. CDR3 nucleotide sequence: TGTGCTAGTGGTTTGACCGGACAGGGTGGCTACACCTTC. Residues: CASGLTGQGGYTF.

J is TRBJ2-1 and V is TRBV6-1, with D possibly matching TRBD2 (5 bases). V lost 2 bases, J lost 0 bases, and 11 bases lay in between. The CDR3 is 16 residues long. Per germline, CDR1 MNHNS and CDR2 SASEGT. The CDR3 region has the DNA TGTGCCAGCAGTGAAAGGCTGGGGAGCTCCTACAATGAGCAGTTCTTC. The encoded protein is CASSERLGSSYNEQFF.

The chain combines TRBV9 with TRBJ2-1, with a tentative D call TRBD1 (6 bases). V was cut by 2 bases and J by 7 bases, with 10 bases left in between. Germline V gene sequence: CDR1 SGDLS, CDR2 YYNGEE. The CDR3 extends over 13 amino acids. CDR3 coding DNA: TGTGCCAGCAGCGTTGAACAGGGTAATGAGCAGTTCTTC. It specifies CASSVEQGNEQFF.

J is TRBJ2-1 and V is TRBV7-9, with D perhaps matching TRBD1 (6 bases). CDR1 and CDR2 from the germline V gene are SEHNR and FQNEAQ (reference sequence). With 5 bases removed from V and 0 bases from J, the gap between germline ends came to 17 bases. This CDR3 is 17 amino acids long. As DNA, the CDR3 is TGTGCCAGCAGCCCTGACCTAACAGGGAGCTCCTACAATGAGCAGTTCTTC. It encodes CASSPDLTGSSYNEQFF.

The rearrangement joins TRBV18 to TRBJ2-7, with 12 nucleotides matching TRBD2. After removal of 0 bases from V and 4 bases from J, the junction contained 4 bases not matched to a gene. The CDR3 extends over 16 amino acids. The germline gives CDR1 KGHSH, CDR2 LQKENI. The CDR3 coding sequence is TGTGCCAGCTCACCACCCGGACTAGCGGGAAGGTACGAGCAGTACTTC. This sequence encodes CASSPPGLAGRYEQYF. Full variable domain (remainder filled in from reference TRBV18 and TRBJ2-7): NAGVMQNPRHLVRRRGQEARLRCSPMKGHSHVYWYRQLPEEGLKFMVYLQKENIIDESGMPKERFSAEFPKEGPSILRIQQVVRGDSAAYFCASSPPGLAGRYEQYFGPGTRLTVT.

This CDR3 reads CASSVGSANTEAFF. Written as DNA, the CDR3 is TGTGCCAGCAGCGTAGGTAGCGCGAACACTGAAGCTTTCTTT. The chain combines TRBV9 with TRBJ1-1; D is undetermined. The CDR3 is made up of 14 amino acids. Germline values: CDR1 SGDLS, CDR2 YYNGEE. The V end was cut by 0 bases, the J end by 1 base, with 7 bases between. The variable domain in full, with the rest retrieved from reference TRBV9 and TRBJ1-1, is DSGVTQTPKHLITATGQRVTLRCSPRSGDLSVYWYQQSLDQGLQFLIQYYNGEERAKGNILERFSAQQFPDLHSELNLSSLELGDSALYFCASSVGSANTEAFFGQGTRLTVV.

This sequence joins TRBV7-2 and TRBJ1-5; 9 bases are shared with TRBD1. The CDR3 has 12 amino acids. The J segment lost 13 bases and the V segment lost 5 bases, leaving 6 bases of the junction unmatched. Germline CDR1 is SGHTA and CDR2 is FQGNSA. Here the CDR3 reads CASSTGTGSQHF. In DNA form, the CDR3 reads TGTGCCAGCAGCACCGGGACAGGGAGTCAGCATTTT.

The rearrangement links TRBV9 to TRBJ2-3; 10 bases line up with TRBD2. The CDR3 is 17 residues long. The germline V gene has CDR1 SGDLS and CDR2 YYNGEE. V dropped 3 bases and J dropped 0; count of bases not matched to a gene: 7. CDR3 loop: CASSGWTSGASTDTQYF. CDR3 nucleotide sequence: TGTGCCAGCAGCGGCTGGACTAGCGGAGCCAGCACAGATACGCAGTATTTT.

The chain joins TRBV7-2 to TRBJ2-1; TRBD2 aligns across 8 bases. Germline loops: CDR1 SGHTA, CDR2 FQGNSA. The CDR3 runs to 15 residues. V gave up 6 bases and J gave up 7 bases; unmatched junction bases: 11. Here the CDR3 reads CASSPGGAGVNEQFF. The CDR3 nucleotides read TGTGCCAGCAGTCCCGGGGGAGCGGGAGTTAATGAGCAGTTCTTC. The full variable domain, with the rest looked up from reference TRBV7-2 and TRBJ2-1, is GAGVSQSPSNKVTEKGKDVELRCDPISGHTALYWYRQSLGQGLEFLIYFQGNSAPDKSGLPSDRFSAERTGGSVSTLTIQRTQQEDSAVYLCASSPGGAGVNEQFFGPGTRLTVL.

The chain combines TRBV10-3 with TRBJ2-3, with D uncertain. Germline V gene lookup returns CDR1 ENHRY and CDR2 SYGVKD. Between the trimmed V and J ends, which lost 7 bases and 3 bases, there was a span of 11 bases. CDR3 length: 13 residues. Written as DNA, the CDR3 is TGTGCCATCAATCCTAGGGCGACAGATACGCAGTATTTT. This sequence encodes CAINPRATDTQYF.

This clone was observed a single time. This sequence joins TRBV5-1 and TRBJ2-7, with D possibly matching TRBD1 (6 bases). The V gene's germline CDR1 is SGHRS and CDR2 YFSETQ. The length of the CDR3 is 14 residues. The germline V and J ends were trimmed by 4 bases and 2 bases, with 13 bases remaining between them. In DNA form, the CDR3 reads TGCGCCAGCAGCCATGACAGGAGAACCTACGAGCAGTACTTC. It is translated as CASSHDRRTYEQYF.

V usage is TRBV25-1 and J usage is TRBJ1-2; 8 bases are a match to TRBD1. Germline values: CDR1 MGHDK, CDR2 SYGVNS. This CDR3 comprises 13 residues. The V segment lost 7 bases and the J segment 7 bases; nucleotides outside the gene matches: 8. This CDR3 is CASMTETGGGYTF. The CDR3 DNA reads as TGTGCCAGCATGACCGAAACAGGGGGTGGCTACACCTTC.